These 16 T cell receptor beta chains originate from one sample sequenced in a study of identical twins. TCRdb analysed the 5' RACE reads with MiXCR anew, one entry per CDR3 protein. The profile shows a few hundred thousand distinct CDR3 sequences, 9.6% of them singletons. These same records also appear under a second study, on yellow fever vaccine responses in identical twins.

The sequencing sample was made of PBMCs. The receptors were gathered from a woman under 30 in good health.

Only a few counts were recorded for this clonotype. The CDR3 DNA sequence: TGTGCCATCACCCAAGGTGTTAACAATGAGCAGTTCTTC. Translated, it gives CAITQGVNNEQFF. The gene calls are TRBV10-3 and TRBJ2-1; D unclear. V was pared by 7 bases and J by 5 bases, with 12 bases between. Germline assignment: CDR1 ENHRY and CDR2 SYGVKD. The CDR3 has 13 amino acids.

Remarks on this clonotype: An end of the junction does not agree with germline; a read error may underlie this. The chain couples TRBV2 to TRBJ2-1; tentative D call: TRBD2 (5 bases). The CDR3 has 13 amino acids. In germline, CDR1 is SNHLY, CDR2 FYNNEI. CDR3 loop: CASTAKQASPLVF. In DNA form, the CDR3 reads TGTGCCAGCACCGCCAAGCAGGCTAGCCCCCTCGTCTTC.

This clonotype was seen a few times. This CDR3 reads CSARVETSSDEQYF. CDR3 bases: TGCAGTGCTAGAGTTGAGACTAGCAGCGACGAGCAGTACTTC. This chain uses TRBV20-1 with TRBJ2-7; 7 bases map to TRBD2. V was pared by 1 base and J by 5 bases, with 8 bases of the junction left unmatched. The germline V gene has CDR1 DFQATT and CDR2 SNEGSKA (reference sequence). The CDR3 runs 14 residues.

This clonotype was seen a handful of times. The chain is built from TRBV14 and TRBJ2-1; TRBD1 aligns across 7 bases. Per the germline V gene, CDR1 is SGHDN and CDR2 is FVKESK. The CDR3 consists of 16 residues. The ends lost 6 bases at V and 2 bases at J; junction bases unmatched: 10. The CDR3 here is CASRQTGEGTYNEQFF. The DNA for the CDR3 is TGTGCCAGCAGGCAAACAGGGGAAGGGACCTACAATGAGCAGTTCTTC.

The rearrangement links TRBV24-1 to TRBJ2-2; D gene ambiguous. Trimming cost V 3 bases and J 3 bases, with 7 bases left between them. CDR3 size: 14 residues. In germline, CDR1 is KGHDR, CDR2 SFDVKD. The CDR3: CATSDTDYTGELFF. CDR3 nucleotides: TGTGCCACCAGTGATACAGATTACACCGGGGAGCTGTTTTTT.

This clonotype was seen a handful of times. The chain is built from TRBV5-1 and TRBJ2-6, with 11 bases aligning to TRBD2. Trimming took 1 base from V and 0 from J; bases not matched to a gene: 6. The V gene's germline CDR1 is SGHRS and CDR2 YFSETQ. CDR3 length: 19 amino acids. The CDR3 sequence: CASSLYGTSGFSGANVLTF. In DNA form, the CDR3 reads TGCGCCAGCAGCTTGTACGGGACTAGCGGTTTCTCTGGGGCCAACGTCCTGACTTTC. Filled out from reference TRBV5-1 and TRBJ2-6, the complete variable domain reads KAGVTQTPRYLIKTRGQQVTLSCSPISGHRSVSWYQQTPGQGLQFLFEYFSETQRNKGNFPGRFSGRQFSNSRSEMNVSTLELGDSALYLCASSLYGTSGFSGANVLTFGAGSRLTVL.

A note on this clonotype: One base away lies a much larger clone, so this may be a sequencing read error. This chain uses TRBV5-5 with TRBJ2-3; D not resolved. Deletions cut 4 bases from V and 2 bases from J, with 17 bases between. Looked up from germline, CDR1 is SGHKS and CDR2 is YYEKEE (reference sequence). This CDR3 is built from 16 residues. In DNA form, the CDR3 reads TGTGCCAGCAGCCCCGGGCCGCACTTAGACACAGATACGCAGTATTTT. It translates to CASSPGPHLDTDTQYF.

Only a few counts were recorded for this clonotype. This chain joins TRBV20-1 and TRBJ2-7; 8 bases map to TRBD2. In germline, CDR1 is DFQATT, CDR2 SNEGSKA (reference sequence). V lost 1 base to trimming and J lost 2 bases; unmatched junction nucleotides: 7. The CDR3 length is 15 residues. The CDR3 sequence is CSARGGGPGPYEQYF. The CDR3 region has the DNA TGCAGTGCTAGAGGCGGGGGGCCGGGTCCCTACGAGCAGTACTTC.

This clonotype has at least ten counts. The chain joins TRBV12-3 or TRBV12-4 to TRBJ2-3; 7 nucleotides match TRBD1. Trimming removed 3 bases from V and 6 bases from J; junction bases left unmatched: 6. The CDR3 has 14 amino acids. Here the CDR3 reads CASSFLTGFDTQYF. Here the CDR3 DNA reads TGTGCCAGCAGTTTTTTGACAGGGTTTGATACGCAGTATTTT.

There are a few counts of this clonotype. The CDR3 reads CSAESASNTYEQYF. CDR3 DNA sequence: TGCAGTGCCGAGTCCGCTTCTAATACCTACGAGCAGTACTTC. The rearrangement uses TRBV20-1 and TRBJ2-7; D unresolved. Trimming shortened V by 6 bases and J by 2 bases, and 17 bases separated the two germline ends. This CDR3 spans 14 amino acids. The germline CDR1 and CDR2 sequences are DFQATT and SNEGSKA (reference sequence).

This clonotype was detected many times. This chain joins TRBV20-1 and TRBJ1-2; a weak D match, TRBD1 (5 bases). CDR3 length: 12 amino acids. Germline-derived CDR1 and CDR2 are DFQATT and SNEGSKA (reference sequence). Trimming stripped 3 bases from V and 2 bases from J, with 7 bases between. The CDR3 DNA is TGCAGTGCTAGCTACAGGAACTATGGCTACACCTTC. It specifies CSASYRNYGYTF.

This clonotype turned up a few times. The chain recombines TRBV28 with TRBJ2-5; TRBD1 matches 8 bases. Germline lookup yields CDR1 MDHEN and CDR2 SYDVKM. The CDR3 covers 15 residues. J was trimmed by 2 bases and V by 5 bases; bases with no gene match: 7. The CDR3 here is CASSPGQDLQETQYF. The CDR3 nucleotides are TGTGCCAGCAGTCCGGGACAGGATTTACAAGAGACCCAGTACTTC. Drawing the rest from reference TRBV28 and TRBJ2-5, the complete variable domain is DVKVTQSSRYLVKRTGEKVFLECVQDMDHENMFWYRQDPGLGLRLIYFSYDVKMKEKGDIPEGYSVSREKKERFSLILESASTNQTSMYLCASSPGQDLQETQYFGPGTRLLVL.

This clonotype was counted a few times. V is TRBV7-9 and J is TRBJ2-7; 7 bases match TRBD2. This CDR3 contains 17 residues. The V segment lost 1 base and the J segment 2 bases; nucleotides outside the gene matches: 11. Germline V CDR1 and CDR2: SEHNR, FQNEAQ (reference sequence). This CDR3 reads CASSLEGRGSNTYEQYF. The CDR3 DNA sequence: TGTGCCAGCAGCTTAGAAGGCCGCGGGAGTAACACCTACGAGCAGTACTTC.

This clonotype was observed a few times. The chain employs TRBV7-8 and TRBJ2-7; 7 positions match TRBD2. The CDR3 runs to 17 residues. Per the germline V gene, CDR1 is SGHVS and CDR2 is FQNEAQ. V shed 1 base, J shed 0 bases, and the junction held 9 bases outside the gene matches. The CDR3 is CASSLVERGWSSYEQYF. The DNA for the CDR3 is TGTGCCAGCAGCTTAGTTGAGCGGGGCTGGAGCTCCTACGAGCAGTACTTC.

CDR3 amino acids: CASSFGQQVRDTQYF. The CDR3 DNA reads as TGTGCCAGCAGTTTCGGTCAGCAAGTAAGGGATACGCAGTATTTT. This chain connects TRBV12-3 or TRBV12-4 to TRBJ2-3; no firm D call. V gave up 3 bases and J gave up 6 bases, with 16 bases separating them. The CDR3 loop spans 15 amino acids.

At least ten counts were recorded for this clonotype. The rearrangement joins TRBV5-1 to TRBJ2-4, with 11 bases matching TRBD1. Looked up from germline, CDR1 is SGHRS and CDR2 is YFSETQ. The J segment lost 2 bases and the V segment lost 7 bases, leaving 8 bases of the junction unmatched. This CDR3 comprises 16 residues. As DNA, the CDR3 is TGCGCCAGCGGGCTTGGACAGGGGGCGTCCAAAAACATTCAGTACTTC. Its translation: CASGLGQGASKNIQYF.